This T cell receptor beta chain comes out of a study of T cell changes during pregnancy in multiple sclerosis (dated by TCRdb to about 2019). For the wider study: Changes in the T cell repertoire over the course of pregnancy were examined in this study in women with multiple sclerosis.

A remark on this clone: No antigen is known for it. It has no much larger one-base neighbor in the sample; base qualities were not kept.

Library preparation was by the immunoSEQ multiplex PCR assay. The table comes from immuneACCESS by way of TCRdb, which keeps in-frame sequences with V and J called. Part of the clones is missing from these tables; in studies checked, under half for an unresolved V gene and the rest for unknown reasons. The sample table records about 60,000 clones; roughly 88% of these occur just once. Of the sample, 1% to 1.5% falls within the top ten clones. V drops 2 bases and J drops 3 bases, leaving 11 bases in between. Via the germline V gene (reference sequence), CDR1 is GTSNPN and CDR2 SVGIG. Counted from cysteine to phenylalanine, this CDR3 has 13 amino acids. The only DNA kept is the CDR3, 39 bases in frame from the first base.

Here the sequenced sample was peripheral blood, taken in the second trimester of pregnancy. This TCR derives from a female donor with multiple sclerosis, enrolled in a pregnancy study. This chain joins TRBV30 to TRBJ2-7; the D gene assignment is ambiguous. The DNA reads as follows: TGTGCCTGGAGTTTAAATCGAGTCTACGAGCAGTACTTC. This sequence encodes CAWSLNRVYEQYF.